The next 27 T cell receptor beta chains were all read from a single sample in a study of T cell changes during pregnancy in multiple sclerosis. Only in-frame clones appear in the TCRdb table, and some are missing; sequencing was by immunoSEQ multiplex PCR. The sample consists of around 40,000 clones, more than 85% of them appearing once. The specimen comprised CD4+ T cells from peripheral blood mononuclear cells, sampled in the second trimester of pregnancy. The source of these receptors is a female donor with multiple sclerosis, enrolled in a pregnancy study.

This chain connects TRBV5-1 to TRBJ1-2; D is ambiguous. Germline assignment: CDR1 SGHRS and CDR2 YFSETQ. V gave up 3 bases and J gave up 6 bases, with 12 bases separating them. This CDR3 is 13 amino acids long. The CDR3 nucleotides are TGCGCCAGCAGCTCCCGCACCGGGGATGGCTACACCTTC. Protein: CASSSRTGDGYTF.

The genes are TRBV6-1 and TRBJ1-4; 7 bases fit TRBD1. This CDR3 spans 14 amino acids. V was pared by 7 bases and J by 8 bases, with 10 bases of the junction left unmatched. From germline, CDR1 is MNHNS and CDR2 SASEGT. CDR3 protein: CASTLGDRREKLFF. In nucleotides, the CDR3 is TGTGCCAGCACTCTGGGGGACAGAAGGGAAAAACTGTTTTTT.

J is TRBJ1-4 and V is TRBV4-2; a possible D gene is TRBD1 (6 bases). Germline V CDR1 and CDR2: LGHNA, YNFKEQ. The CDR3 is made up of 15 amino acids. V was clipped by 0 bases and J by 7 bases, with 12 bases between them. The CDR3, as DNA: TGTGCCAGCAGCCAAGATGGACAGTGGAGTGAAAAACTGTTTTTT. Amino acids: CASSQDGQWSEKLFF.

V and J are TRBV27 and TRBJ2-7; tentatively, D is TRBD1 (5 bases). The germline V and J ends were trimmed by 8 bases and 3 bases, with 14 bases remaining between them. Germline CDR1 and CDR2: MNHEY and SMNVEV (reference sequence). The CDR3 loop spans 13 amino acids. The DNA of the CDR3 is TGTGCCAGCCAGACAGTAGGCGGCTACGAGCAGTACTTC. Protein: CASQTVGGYEQYF.

This sequence joins TRBV7-2 and TRBJ2-1; weak D call: TRBD2 (5 bases). Germline CDR1 and CDR2: SGHTA and FQGNSA. V was cut by 5 bases and J by 12 bases, with 17 bases left in between. The CDR3 has 13 residues. In DNA form, the CDR3 reads TGTGCCAGCAGCCCTCACGGCGGAGGTACGCAGTTCTTC. This sequence encodes CASSPHGGGTQFF.

The CDR3 loop is CASSQRTGRDSELFF. The CDR3 DNA is TGTGCCAGCAGCCAGAGGACAGGGCGCGATTCCGAACTGTTTTTT. The rearrangement joins TRBV7-2 to TRBJ1-4; 8 bases are shared with TRBD1. The CDR3 runs 15 residues. Germline V gene sequence: CDR1 SGHTA, CDR2 FQGNSA. After removal of 5 bases from V and 12 bases from J, the junction contained 14 bases not matched to a gene.

The rearrangement uses TRBV7-8 and TRBJ1-1, with 7 bases fitting TRBD1. The V gene end was trimmed by 1 base and the J gene end by 3 bases; junction bases not matched to a gene: 2. The CDR3 has 14 amino acids. Germline V gene sequence: CDR1 SGHVS, CDR2 FQNEAQ. CDR3: CASSLVQGDTEAFF. DNA of the CDR3: TGTGCCAGCAGCTTAGTGCAGGGGGACACTGAAGCTTTCTTT.

The chain uses TRBV21-1 and TRBJ1-3. TRBV21-1 is designated a pseudogene. The CDR3 runs to 16 residues. The chain's CDR3 is CASSLLAQSSGNTIYF. In DNA, the CDR3 is TGTGCCAGCAGCCTCCTAGCACAGAGCTCTGGAAACACCATATATTTT.

This clone was picked up one time. The chain recombines TRBV7-9 with TRBJ1-1; tentative D call: TRBD1 (6 bases). V was shortened by 5 bases and J by 3 bases, with 10 bases between the two germline ends. Germline-derived CDR1 and CDR2 are SEHNR and FQNEAQ (reference sequence). The CDR3 consists of 13 residues. CDR3 bases: TGTGCCAGCAGCCGGCAGGGGTACACTGAAGCTTTCTTT. Translated: CASSRQGYTEAFF.

V is TRBV6-1 and J is TRBJ2-3, with 11 bases matching TRBD2. The trim removed 4 bases at V and 5 bases at J, leaving 5 bases unmatched. The CDR3 covers 15 residues. CDR1 is MNHNS, CDR2 SASEGT, per germline. CDR3 protein: CASSVSLAGGDTQYF. The CDR3 DNA sequence: TGTGCCAGCAGTGTGAGTCTAGCGGGAGGAGATACGCAGTATTTT.

This chain connects TRBV9 to TRBJ2-3, with a possible D match to TRBD2 (6 bases). The V and J ends lost 0 bases and 0 bases respectively, with 8 bases between them. Germline CDR1 reads SGDLS; CDR2 reads YYNGEE. This CDR3 comprises 15 residues. The CDR3 bases are TGTGCCAGCAGCGTAGACGGGGGTAGCACAGATACGCAGTATTTT. It encodes CASSVDGGSTDTQYF.

The gene calls are TRBV6-5 and TRBJ2-7, with 8 bases matching TRBD2. The length of the CDR3 is 14 residues. Germline trimming cut 1 base from V and 6 bases from J; bases unmatched to any gene: 5. Germline V gene lookup returns CDR1 MNHEY and CDR2 SVGAGI. The CDR3 DNA follows: TGTGCCAGCAGTTACTACGACGGGAGGGCCGAGCAGTACTTC. Protein product: CASSYYDGRAEQYF.

This clone came up once. The chain links TRBV9 to TRBJ1-6; no reliable D call. V dropped 4 bases and J dropped 8 bases, with 10 bases sitting between them. In germline, CDR1 is SGDLS, CDR2 YYNGEE. The CDR3 is made up of 13 amino acids. This chain's CDR3 is CASSTREDSPLHF. CDR3 nucleotide sequence: TGTGCCAGCAGCACCAGAGAGGATTCACCCCTCCACTTT.

This clone was recorded only once. V gene TRBV4-2 combines with J gene TRBJ2-7; 7 bases agree with TRBD1. J gave up 6 bases and V 1 base, and 6 bases lay outside the gene matches. Looked up from germline, CDR1 is LGHNA and CDR2 is YNFKEQ. The CDR3 runs 14 residues. The CDR3 nucleotides are TGTGCCAGCAGCCAAGCCATCCGACAGGGCGAGCAGTACTTC. It is translated as CASSQAIRQGEQYF.

This clone was observed a single time. This chain connects TRBV6-1 to TRBJ1-5; weak D call: TRBD1 (5 bases). With 8 bases removed from V and 2 bases from J, the gap between germline ends came to 13 bases. The CDR3 runs 14 residues. The germline V gene has CDR1 MNHNS and CDR2 SASEGT. The CDR3 DNA follows: TGTGCCAGCGAAGTAGCGGGGGGCAATCAGCCCCAGCATTTT. This sequence encodes CASEVAGGNQPQHF.

The CDR3 DNA reads as TGCAGCGTTAATAAAGATACAGGCCCGGGAAACACCATATATTTT. Its protein is CSVNKDTGPGNTIYF. The rearrangement uses TRBV29-1 and TRBJ1-3; D might be TRBD1 (5 bases). The ends were cut back, 5 bases at V and 4 bases at J, with 18 bases in the middle. In germline, CDR1 is SQVTM, CDR2 ANQGSEA. The CDR3 is 15 amino acids.

The chain carries TRBV14 and TRBJ1-5; D perhaps matches TRBD1 (5 bases). Germline V gene sequence: CDR1 SGHDN, CDR2 FVKESK. The CDR3 covers 15 residues. Deletions cut 6 bases from V and 3 bases from J, with 15 bases between. The CDR3 DNA reads as TGTGCCAGCAGAGGAGCGGGACGGAACAATCAGCCCCAGCATTTT. It translates to CASRGAGRNNQPQHF.

The genes are TRBV30 and TRBJ1-1; the D gene is possibly TRBD1 (6 bases). The CDR3 runs to 12 residues. With 3 bases removed from V and 11 bases from J, the gap between germline ends came to 16 bases. Germline V gene sequence: CDR1 GTSNPN, CDR2 SVGIG (reference sequence). This CDR3 is CAWSGAGVVAFF. CDR3 coding DNA: TGTGCCTGGAGCGGGGCAGGGGTCGTGGCTTTCTTT.

The gene calls are TRBV7-2 and TRBJ2-5; TRBD2 is a possible D gene (6 bases). The germline V gene encodes CDR1 SGHTA and CDR2 FQGNSA. The CDR3 length is 13 residues. V was clipped by 1 base and J by 7 bases, with 10 bases between them. Here the CDR3 reads CASSLDGSGTQYF. The CDR3 DNA reads as TGTGCCAGCAGCTTAGACGGTAGCGGGACCCAGTACTTC.

The chain carries TRBV7-9 and TRBJ1-3; D remains ambiguous. The CDR3 sequence is 15 residues long. The ends were cut back, 5 bases at V and 0 bases at J, with 11 bases in the middle. CDR1 is SEHNR, CDR2 FQNEAQ, per germline (reference sequence). CDR3 region: CASSQTFLSGNTIYF. Here the CDR3 DNA reads TGTGCCAGCAGCCAGACTTTCCTCTCTGGAAACACCATATATTTT.

The rearrangement joins TRBV4-1 to TRBJ2-3, with D possibly being TRBD2 (6 bases). Trimming removed 5 bases at V and 7 bases at J, with 19 bases between. This CDR3 is 15 amino acids long. Per the germline V gene, CDR1 is MGHRA and CDR2 is YSYEKL. The CDR3 is CASSEPRGEANTQYF. The CDR3 DNA follows: TGCGCCAGCAGCGAACCGCGCGGGGAGGCAAATACGCAGTATTTT.

This clone came up once. This chain uses TRBV18 with TRBJ1-1; 7 bases align to TRBD1. Germline trimming cut 5 bases from V and 2 bases from J; bases unmatched to any gene: 11. Germline CDR1 and CDR2: KGHSH and LQKENI. The CDR3 sequence is 16 residues long. In DNA form, the CDR3 reads TGTGCCAGCTCATTCCTGCAAGGGGGCGAAAACACTGAAGCTTTCTTT. This gives the protein CASSFLQGGENTEAFF. The variable domain in full, with the rest retrieved from reference TRBV18 and TRBJ1-1, is NAGVMQNPRHLVRRRGQEARLRCSPMKGHSHVYWYRQLPEEGLKFMVYLQKENIIDESGMPKERFSAEFPKEGPSILRIQQVVRGDSAAYFCASSFLQGGENTEAFFGQGTRLTVV.

This chain links TRBV6-5 with TRBJ1-6; a weak D match, TRBD1 (6 bases). The germline V gene encodes CDR1 MNHEY and CDR2 SVGAGI. The CDR3 spans 16 residues. The V and J ends lost 0 bases and 9 bases respectively, with 15 bases between them. The DNA of the CDR3 is TGTGCCAGCAGTTACTCGATCTCTCTACAGGGTTCACCCCTCCACTTT. It translates to CASSYSISLQGSPLHF.

The chain couples TRBV19 to TRBJ2-5; 7 positions match TRBD1. The germline CDR1 and CDR2 sequences are LNHDA and SQIVND (reference sequence). V shed 2 bases and J 4 bases; nucleotides not matched to a gene: 10. This CDR3 has 16 residues. CDR3 amino acids: CASSIPTGFRGETQYF. The CDR3 DNA reads as TGTGCCAGTAGTATACCGACAGGGTTTCGAGGAGAGACCCAGTACTTC. The whole variable domain, remainder taken from reference TRBV19 and TRBJ2-5, is DGGITQSPKYLFRKEGQNVTLSCEQNLNHDAMYWYRQDPGQGLRLIYYSQIVNDFQKGDIAEGYSVSREKKESFPLTVTSAQKNPTAFYLCASSIPTGFRGETQYFGPGTRLLVL.

The V and J genes are TRBV5-6 and TRBJ1-2; D perhaps matches TRBD1 (6 bases). CDR3 size: 14 residues. Germline V lookup: CDR1 SGHDT, CDR2 YYEEEE. With 3 bases removed from V and 2 bases from J, the gap between germline ends came to 11 bases. Here the CDR3 DNA reads TGTGCCAGCAGCTCCTACGACAGGAACTATGGCTACACCTTC. This codes for CASSSYDRNYGYTF.

The rearrangement links TRBV5-1 to TRBJ2-5; TRBD2 aligns across 7 bases. The ends lost 0 bases at V and 2 bases at J; junction bases unmatched: 4. The CDR3 has 15 residues. Per the germline V gene, CDR1 is SGHRS and CDR2 is YFSETQ. CDR3 DNA: TGCGCCAGCAGCTTGGTTACGGGGGGACAAGAGACCCAGTACTTC. Translation gives CASSLVTGGQETQYF.

The chain uses TRBV11-1 and TRBJ2-1, with a possible D match to TRBD2 (7 bases). This CDR3 has 16 amino acids. The germline CDR1 and CDR2 sequences are SGHAT and FQDESV (reference sequence). Trimming removed 1 base from V and 4 bases from J, with 14 bases in between. DNA for the CDR3: TGTGCCAGCAGCTTAGTAGGCGGGGGCCATTACAATGAGCAGTTCTTC. Its protein is CASSLVGGGHYNEQFF.